This TCR beta chain was identified during a study of blood T cell repertoires in COVID-19. The wider study: Researchers got acute and convalescent COVID-19 samples from the United States, Italy and Spain.

In germline, CDR1 is SGHTS, CDR2 YDEGEE. CDR3 length: 15 amino acids. With V trimmed by 7 bases and J by 2 bases, 7 bases remained unmatched. Here immunoSEQ multiplex PCR was the method, and the copy in TCRdb shows in-frame clones only, minus some. The data contain approximately 230,000 clones, approximately 90% of them singletons. Ages ranged from roughly 18 to 100 years, with residence in approximately 25 US areas. All recovered Cohort 3 donors got two negative PCRs, got clearance, or saw symptom resolution. The V gene is TRBV5-8, the J gene TRBJ2-5; 11 nucleotides agree with TRBD2. Sequences were obtained from PBMCs or T cells enriched from blood (not recorded which). The receptor was isolated from a man aged 18 to 29 who had recovered from COVID-19. The CDR3 loop reads CASPGTSGAQETQYF. The CDR3 bases are TGTGCCAGCCCCGGGACTAGCGGAGCTCAAGAGACCCAGTACTTC.